The 22 T cell receptor beta chains given below trace back to one sample, sequenced in a study of OX40 agonist ivuxolimab in advanced cancers. Profiled with immunoSEQ multiplex PCR; TCRdb holds only in-frame clones, not every one. This repertoire shows around 90,000 clones, 85% to 90% found once; its top ten account for around 7%. The specimen comprised CD4+ or CD8+ T cells sorted from blood, sampled in a trial of the OX40 agonist ivuxolimab. Every receptor here comes from an adult with an advanced solid tumor such as melanoma, head and neck, liver or kidney cancer.

The chain combines TRBV6-5 with TRBJ2-1; D could derive from TRBD1 or TRBD2 (5 bases each). Trimming removed 5 bases from V and 7 bases from J, with 15 bases in between. The CDR3 sequence is 14 residues long. Per the germline V gene, CDR1 is MNHEY and CDR2 is SVGAGI. The CDR3: CASSPPLGTNEQFF. DNA of the CDR3: TGTGCCAGCAGTCCACCACTAGGGACGAATGAGCAGTTCTTC.

The chain uses TRBV9 and TRBJ1-2; D remains ambiguous. Trimming left V 3 bases short and J 0 bases short, with 15 bases between. This CDR3 spans 16 amino acids. Looked up from germline, CDR1 is SGDLS and CDR2 is YYNGEE. The CDR3 is CASSGATDATNYGYTF. CDR3 nucleotide sequence: TGTGCCAGCAGCGGGGCGACGGACGCTACTAACTATGGCTACACCTTC.

The V call is TRBV7-3, the J call TRBJ2-7, with 8 bases aligning to TRBD1. The CDR3 covers 14 residues. Per germline, CDR1 SGHTA and CDR2 FQGTGA. The V and J ends lost 5 bases and 5 bases, in that order; junction bases with no gene match: 8. CDR3 nucleotide sequence: TGTGCCAGCAGCCATCCCGGGACAGGAAACGAGCAGTACTTC. It specifies CASSHPGTGNEQYF.

The chain links TRBV19 to TRBJ2-1, with 10 nucleotides matching TRBD2. Germline CDR1 and CDR2: LNHDA and SQIVND (reference sequence). Unmatched junction bases numbered 3, after V lost 7 bases and J lost 0 bases. CDR3 size: 15 residues. CDR3: CASKASGSSYNEQFF. In nucleotides, the CDR3 is TGTGCCAGTAAAGCTAGCGGGAGCTCCTACAATGAGCAGTTCTTC.

This chain joins TRBV5-1 and TRBJ2-2, with D possibly TRBD1 on 6 matching bases. Trimming removed 0 bases at V and 3 bases at J, with 9 bases between. The CDR3 has 15 residues. Germline lookup yields CDR1 SGHRS and CDR2 YFSETQ. CDR3 DNA sequence: TGCGCCAGCAGCTTGGGGACAGACTACACCGGGGAGCTGTTTTTT. It is translated as CASSLGTDYTGELFF.

The rearrangement links TRBV2 to TRBJ1-5; TRBD1 agrees at 9 bases. Trimming at V came to 6 bases and at J to 6 bases, leaving 6 bases not matched to a gene. CDR3 size: 14 residues. Germline assignment: CDR1 SNHLY and CDR2 FYNNEI. Written as DNA, the CDR3 is TGTGCCAGCAGCGGGACAGGGCCGGGTCAGCCCCAGCATTTT. As protein: CASSGTGPGQPQHF.

The gene calls are TRBV5-4 and TRBJ2-1, with 9 bases fitting TRBD1. The CDR3 runs to 13 residues. The germline V gene has CDR1 SGHNT and CDR2 YYREEE (reference sequence). V lost 5 bases, J lost 10 bases, and 7 bases stayed unmatched. For the CDR3, the DNA is TGTGCCAGCAGGGGACAGGGATTGTGGGAGCAGTTCTTC. It encodes CASRGQGLWEQFF.

The chain is built from TRBV27 and TRBJ2-5; 11 bases line up with TRBD2. The V and J ends lost 5 bases and 1 base, in that order; junction bases with no gene match: 6. The CDR3 consists of 16 residues. The V gene's germline CDR1 is MNHEY and CDR2 SMNVEV (reference sequence). The CDR3 region has the DNA TGTGCCAGCAGTGCCGGGACTAGCGGAGTCCAAGAGACCCAGTACTTC. Protein sequence: CASSAGTSGVQETQYF.

The rearrangement uses TRBV18 and TRBJ2-7, with 9 nucleotides matching TRBD1. The CDR3 consists of 15 residues. The junction had 12 bases not matched to a gene; V was cut back by 5 bases and J by 7 bases. Germline V gene sequence: CDR1 KGHSH, CDR2 LQKENI. CDR3 region: CASSDASQGAREQYF. The CDR3 DNA follows: TGTGCCAGCTCAGACGCCTCACAGGGGGCGCGAGAGCAGTACTTC.

This clone appeared a single time. This rearrangement joins TRBV10-2 to TRBJ2-5; 8 bases are a match to TRBD2. The germline V gene has CDR1 WSHSY and CDR2 SAAADI. V dropped 5 bases and J dropped 9; count of bases not matched to a gene: 8. This CDR3 has 13 amino acids. CDR3: CASSSGTSGSQYF. Written as DNA, the CDR3 is TGCGCCAGCAGTTCCGGGACTAGTGGCTCCCAGTACTTC.

This clone was detected a few times. V and J are TRBV25-1 and TRBJ1-5; 8 nucleotides agree with TRBD1. This CDR3 spans 14 amino acids. Trimming removed 11 bases from V and 4 bases from J; junction bases left unmatched: 10. CDR1 and CDR2 (germline): MGHDK, SYGVNS. CDR3 sequence reads: CAGRTGSENQPQHF. CDR3 DNA sequence: TGTGCCGGACGGACAGGGTCGGAGAATCAGCCCCAGCATTTT.

This chain joins TRBV4-1 and TRBJ2-3; TRBD2 agrees at 7 bases. CDR1 MGHRA and CDR2 YSYEKL come from the germline V gene. The CDR3 totals 18 residues. The trim removed 0 bases at V and 0 bases at J, leaving 9 bases unmatched. The CDR3 sequence is CASSQERAGAGSTDTQYF. DNA of the CDR3: TGCGCCAGCAGCCAAGAAAGGGCGGGAGCAGGTAGCACAGATACGCAGTATTTT.

The chain has TRBV27 and TRBJ1-5; tentative D call: TRBD1 (5 bases). There are 15 residues in the CDR3. Trimming cost V 5 bases and J 3 bases, with 14 bases left between them. The germline V gene has CDR1 MNHEY and CDR2 SMNVEV (reference sequence). The CDR3 sequence is CASSNRYLFNQPQHF. The CDR3 nucleotides are TGTGCCAGCAGTAACAGGTATCTATTCAATCAGCCCCAGCATTTT.

The chain carries TRBV7-2 and TRBJ2-1; the match to TRBD2 covers 10 bases. In germline, CDR1 is SGHTA, CDR2 FQGNSA. The CDR3 consists of 17 residues. After removal of 3 bases from V and 3 bases from J, the junction contained 8 bases not matched to a gene. CDR3 in amino acids: CASSLRTSGFFYNEQFF. In DNA form, the CDR3 reads TGTGCCAGCAGCTTGCGGACTAGCGGATTCTTCTACAATGAGCAGTTCTTC.

CDR3 in amino acids: CASKGAGYGYTF. For the CDR3, the DNA is TGTGCCAGCAAGGGGGCGGGCTATGGCTACACCTTC. This rearrangement joins TRBV27 to TRBJ1-2; 7 nucleotides match TRBD1. CDR3 size: 12 residues. V lost 7 bases to trimming and J lost 4 bases; unmatched junction nucleotides: 3. CDR1 and CDR2 (germline): MNHEY, SMNVEV (reference sequence).

The rearrangement uses TRBV27 and TRBJ2-5; 7 bases agree with TRBD1. This CDR3 has 13 amino acids. V gave up 3 bases and J gave up 5 bases; unmatched junction bases: 3. CDR1 MNHEY and CDR2 SMNVEV come from the germline V gene (reference sequence). CDR3 nucleotides: TGTGCCAGCAGTTTGGACAGGTTGGAGACCCAGTACTTC. Translating it yields CASSLDRLETQYF.

The gene calls are TRBV6-6 and TRBJ2-3; TRBD1 matches at 7 bases. With 5 bases clipped from V and 6 bases from J, the junction kept 5 bases outside the gene matches. The CDR3 totals 13 residues. Germline V gives CDR1 MNHNY, CDR2 SVGAGI (reference sequence). In nucleotides, the CDR3 is TGTGCCAGCAGTACAGGGACAGCGGATACGCAGTATTTT. Its protein product is CASSTGTADTQYF.

The rearrangement uses TRBV13 and TRBJ2-5; TRBD2 matches 12 bases. The germline CDR1 and CDR2 sequences are PRHDT and FYEKMQ (reference sequence). The CDR3 has 16 amino acids. V dropped 2 bases and J dropped 4; count of bases not matched to a gene: 5. CDR3 region: CASSLRLAGVSETQYF. In DNA form, the CDR3 reads TGTGCCAGCAGCTTACGACTAGCGGGAGTCTCAGAGACCCAGTACTTC.

The V and J genes are TRBV7-9 and TRBJ2-7, with D uncertain. With 1 base removed from V and 7 bases from J, the gap between germline ends came to 26 bases. The CDR3 sequence is 18 residues long. Germline V gene lookup returns CDR1 SEHNR and CDR2 FQNEAQ (reference sequence). The CDR3, as DNA: TGTGCCAGCAGCTTAGTGGCTGGGGATGCGCCCTATTTTGGGGAGCAGTACTTC. Translating it yields CASSLVAGDAPYFGEQYF.

This clone has just a few counts. The chain is built from TRBV6-1 and TRBJ1-5; D uncertain. Germline V gene data show CDR1 as MNHNS and CDR2 as SASEGT. The CDR3 is made up of 15 amino acids. The V gene lost 1 base and the J gene lost 7 bases, with 14 bases spanning the gap. The DNA of the CDR3 is TGTGCCAGCAGTGAAGTAAGTCGGGGAGGCCAGCCCCAGCATTTT. This translates into CASSEVSRGGQPQHF.

This clone was counted once. The chain recombines TRBV7-9 with TRBJ2-1, with 8 bases fitting TRBD2. Germline lookup yields CDR1 SEHNR and CDR2 FQNEAQ (reference sequence). The CDR3 length is 16 residues. V was pared by 6 bases and J by 2 bases, with 9 bases of the junction left unmatched. The CDR3 loop reads CASSSLLAGTYNEQFF. CDR3 nucleotide sequence: TGTGCCAGCAGTTCGCTCCTAGCGGGTACCTACAATGAGCAGTTCTTC.

This clone was seen a handful of times. The genes are TRBV9 and TRBJ2-7; D is perhaps TRBD1 or TRBD2 (5 bases each). The CDR3 is made up of 15 amino acids. V lost 4 bases to trimming and J lost 2 bases, with 16 bases between them. Germline CDR1 and CDR2: SGDLS and YYNGEE. The CDR3 region is CASSPGRIYTYEQYF. In nucleotides, the CDR3 is TGTGCCAGCAGCCCGGGACGGATCTATACCTACGAGCAGTACTTC. Combining the CDR3 with reference TRBV9 and TRBJ2-7 gives the whole variable domain DSGVTQTPKHLITATGQRVTLRCSPRSGDLSVYWYQQSLDQGLQFLIQYYNGEERAKGNILERFSAQQFPDLHSELNLSSLELGDSALYFCASSPGRIYTYEQYFGPGTRLTVT.